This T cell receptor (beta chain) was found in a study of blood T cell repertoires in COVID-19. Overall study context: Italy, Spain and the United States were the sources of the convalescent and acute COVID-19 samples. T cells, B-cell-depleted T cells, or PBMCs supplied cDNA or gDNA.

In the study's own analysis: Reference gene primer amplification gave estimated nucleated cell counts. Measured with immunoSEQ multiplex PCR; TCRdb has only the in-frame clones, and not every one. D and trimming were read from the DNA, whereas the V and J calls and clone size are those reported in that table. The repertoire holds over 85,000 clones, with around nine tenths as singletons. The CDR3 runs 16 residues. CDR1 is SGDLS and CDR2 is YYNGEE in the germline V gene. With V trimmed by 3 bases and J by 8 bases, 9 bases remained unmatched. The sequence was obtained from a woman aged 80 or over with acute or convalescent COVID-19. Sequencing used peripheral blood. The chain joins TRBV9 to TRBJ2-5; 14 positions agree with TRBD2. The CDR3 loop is CASSETSGGAGVTQYF. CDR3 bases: TGTGCCAGCAGCGAGACTAGCGGGGGGGCCGGGGTAACCCAGTACTTC.